This is a list of T cell receptor beta chains from one sample in a study of shared clonotypes between healthy human individuals. The repertoire was sequenced with immunoSEQ multiplex PCR; TCRdb's copy has only in-frame clones and lacks some. Seen here are under 200,000 clones, over 80% observed once, and the top ten hold 0.067%. The specimen sequenced was naive CD4+ T cells sorted from blood. These receptors were collected from a woman in her 30s in good health. CDR3s include the opening cysteine and the closing phenylalanine or tryptophan. Each record gives: J gene, clone size, D gene, V gene, CDR3 DNA, CDR3 protein. The D gene is left open where the match is weak. Rows give clone size only sometimes, using once, few, many, or a class for an expanded clone.

j_call: TRBJ1-2; clone_size: .; d_call: .; v_call: TRBV6-5; cdr3_nt: TGTGCCAGCAGCTCCCGGGATTGGAACTATGGCTACACCTTC; cdr3_aa: CASSSRDWNYGYTF
j_call: TRBJ2-7; clone_size: .; d_call: TRBD2; v_call: TRBV2; cdr3_nt: TGTGCCAGCAGGGAGGGACTAGCGGGACTGGGCGAGCAGTACTTC; cdr3_aa: CASREGLAGLGEQYF
j_call: TRBJ1-1; clone_size: .; d_call: TRBD1; v_call: TRBV28; cdr3_nt: TGTGCCAGCAGAGTTGACAGGGTCCAGGAAGCTTTCTTT; cdr3_aa: CASRVDRVQEAFF
j_call: TRBJ2-6; clone_size: .; d_call: .; v_call: TRBV2; cdr3_nt: TGTGCCAGCACGGAGTCTACTGGGGCCAACGTCCTGACTTTC; cdr3_aa: CASTESTGANVLTF
j_call: TRBJ2-1; clone_size: .; d_call: .; v_call: TRBV9; cdr3_nt: TGTGCCAGCAGCGTAGACCTAGTAACCTACAATGAGCAGTTCTTC; cdr3_aa: CASSVDLVTYNEQFF
j_call: TRBJ2-3; clone_size: .; d_call: .; v_call: TRBV2; cdr3_nt: TGTGCCAGCAGTGAAGAGAGAGCGATAGGCACGCAGTATTTT; cdr3_aa: CASSEERAIGTQYF
j_call: TRBJ2-3; clone_size: .; d_call: .; v_call: TRBV5-1; cdr3_nt: TGCGCCAGCTGGCAGGGGTGGGCAGATACGCAGTATTTT; cdr3_aa: CASWQGWADTQYF
j_call: TRBJ1-2; clone_size: .; d_call: .; v_call: TRBV7-9; cdr3_nt: TGTGCCAGCAGCTCAATAGGGGCAGGAGGCTACACCTTC; cdr3_aa: CASSSIGAGGYTF
j_call: TRBJ2-3; clone_size: .; d_call: .; v_call: TRBV5-1; cdr3_nt: TGCGCCAGCAGCTCGGCGCGGAGCACAGATACGCAGTATTTT; cdr3_aa: CASSSARSTDTQYF
j_call: TRBJ2-7; clone_size: .; d_call: TRBD2; v_call: TRBV15; cdr3_nt: TGTGCCACCAGCGCGGGACTAGCGGGAGGTCACGAGCAGTACTTC; cdr3_aa: CATSAGLAGGHEQYF
j_call: TRBJ2-1; clone_size: .; d_call: .; v_call: TRBV5-1; cdr3_nt: TGCGCCAGCAGCCCGCCCCAGGGATACAATGAGCAGTTCTTC; cdr3_aa: CASSPPQGYNEQFF
j_call: TRBJ2-7; clone_size: .; d_call: .; v_call: TRBV7-9; cdr3_nt: TGTGCCAGCAGCTCCTGGGGGTTCGACGAGCAGTACTTC; cdr3_aa: CASSSWGFDEQYF
j_call: TRBJ1-4; clone_size: .; d_call: .; v_call: TRBV7-6; cdr3_nt: TGTGCCAGCAGCTTACTGGGAACCCGGAATGAAAAACTGTTTTTT; cdr3_aa: CASSLLGTRNEKLFF
j_call: TRBJ2-1; clone_size: once; d_call: TRBD2; v_call: TRBV27; cdr3_nt: TGTGCCAGCAGCTCGAGGCTAGCGGGAGACTCCTACAATGAGCAGTTCTTC; cdr3_aa: CASSSRLAGDSYNEQFF
j_call: TRBJ1-2; clone_size: once; d_call: .; v_call: TRBV28; cdr3_nt: TGTGCCAGCAATATAGGGGTTTTGGATGGCTACACCTTC; cdr3_aa: CASNIGVLDGYTF
j_call: TRBJ2-2; clone_size: .; d_call: TRBD1; v_call: TRBV2; cdr3_nt: TGTGCCAGCAGCCATGGACAGGGGGTGATCGGGGAGCTGTTTTTT; cdr3_aa: CASSHGQGVIGELFF
j_call: TRBJ2-3; clone_size: .; d_call: .; v_call: TRBV18; cdr3_nt: TGTGCCAGCTCACCACCGCTAGGGGATACGCAGTATTTT; cdr3_aa: CASSPPLGDTQYF
j_call: TRBJ1-1; clone_size: .; d_call: .; v_call: TRBV5-1; cdr3_nt: TGCGCCAGCAGCTTGGCTGGGTGGACCAGGGGTATGAACACTGAAGCTTTCTTT; cdr3_aa: CASSLAGWTRGMNTEAFF
j_call: TRBJ2-7; clone_size: .; d_call: .; v_call: TRBV21-1; cdr3_nt: TGTGCCAGCAGTAAAGGACCACGGACTAGCGTCTCCTACGAGCAGTACTTC; cdr3_aa: CASSKGPRTSVSYEQYF
j_call: TRBJ1-2; clone_size: .; d_call: TRBD1; v_call: TRBV18; cdr3_nt: TGTGCCAGCTCACCACCCAGGGGGCTCCCATCCTATGGCTACACCTTC; cdr3_aa: CASSPPRGLPSYGYTF
j_call: TRBJ2-3; clone_size: .; d_call: .; v_call: TRBV29-1; cdr3_nt: TGCAGCGTTGCGGGACGTCTGACAGATACGCAGTATTTT; cdr3_aa: CSVAGRLTDTQYF
j_call: TRBJ2-1; clone_size: .; d_call: TRBD2; v_call: TRBV29-1; cdr3_nt: TGCAGCGTTGGGACACTAGCGGGAGGTTACAATGAGCAGTTCTTC; cdr3_aa: CSVGTLAGGYNEQFF
j_call: TRBJ2-2; clone_size: .; d_call: .; v_call: TRBV18; cdr3_nt: TGTGCCAGCTCACCGAGTCGGGACTCCCCACGGGAGCTGTTTTTT; cdr3_aa: CASSPSRDSPRELFF
j_call: TRBJ1-5; clone_size: once; d_call: .; v_call: TRBV4-1; cdr3_nt: TGCGCCAGCAGCCAAGCGGCCGGGGGGGGGCACAATCAGCCCCAGCATTTT; cdr3_aa: CASSQAAGGGHNQPQHF
j_call: TRBJ2-1; clone_size: .; d_call: TRBD2; v_call: TRBV29-1; cdr3_nt: TGCAGCGTCTGGACTAGCGGGAGGGTTAATGAGCAGTTCTTC; cdr3_aa: CSVWTSGRVNEQFF
j_call: TRBJ1-3; clone_size: .; d_call: .; v_call: TRBV7-2; cdr3_nt: TGTGCCAGCAGCAACGGATTCTGGGCCGGAAACACCATATATTTT; cdr3_aa: CASSNGFWAGNTIYF
j_call: TRBJ2-7; clone_size: .; d_call: .; v_call: TRBV7-9; cdr3_nt: TGTGCCAGCAGCCATGCCAGCGGCGAGCAGTACTTC; cdr3_aa: CASSHASGEQYF
j_call: TRBJ2-7; clone_size: once; d_call: TRBD2; v_call: TRBV5-5; cdr3_nt: TGTGCCAGCAGCTTGGGACTAGCGGGAACCTACGAGCAGTACTTC; cdr3_aa: CASSLGLAGTYEQYF
j_call: TRBJ1-1; clone_size: .; d_call: .; v_call: TRBV29-1; cdr3_nt: TGCAGCGTTGAAGGAGGGGCTTGGACTGAAGCTTTCTTT; cdr3_aa: CSVEGGAWTEAFF
j_call: TRBJ1-1; clone_size: .; d_call: TRBD1; v_call: TRBV5-1; cdr3_nt: TGCGCCAGCAGCCCTTCCCAGGGGGCAGGCGCTGAAGCTTTCTTT; cdr3_aa: CASSPSQGAGAEAFF
j_call: TRBJ2-7; clone_size: .; d_call: .; v_call: TRBV29-1; cdr3_nt: TGCAGCGTGTTGGAGGGATTTAGGTACGAGCAGTACTTC; cdr3_aa: CSVLEGFRYEQYF
j_call: TRBJ2-7; clone_size: .; d_call: .; v_call: TRBV7-9; cdr3_nt: TGTGCCAGCAGCTTAAACAACGAGCAGTACTTC; cdr3_aa: CASSLNNEQYF
j_call: TRBJ1-2; clone_size: .; d_call: TRBD1; v_call: TRBV5-1; cdr3_nt: TGCGCCAGCAGCGTGGGACAGGGAGTGGGCTACACCTTC; cdr3_aa: CASSVGQGVGYTF
j_call: TRBJ2-7; clone_size: .; d_call: TRBD2; v_call: TRBV19; cdr3_nt: TGTGCCAGTAGCAACCAGCGGGACTCCTACGAGCAGTACTTC; cdr3_aa: CASSNQRDSYEQYF
j_call: TRBJ1-5; clone_size: .; d_call: .; v_call: TRBV5-8; cdr3_nt: TGTGCCAGCAGCTTGTGGGGAGGGGAGGGCTATAGCAATCAGCCCCAGCATTTT; cdr3_aa: CASSLWGGEGYSNQPQHF
j_call: TRBJ2-6; clone_size: .; d_call: .; v_call: TRBV7-9; cdr3_nt: TGTGCCAGCAGCGGCTTCTCTGGGGCCAACGTCCTGACTTTC; cdr3_aa: CASSGFSGANVLTF
j_call: TRBJ1-1; clone_size: .; d_call: .; v_call: TRBV29-1; cdr3_nt: TGCAGCGTTGAAGGACAGGAGAACACTGAAGCTTTCTTT; cdr3_aa: CSVEGQENTEAFF
j_call: TRBJ2-2; clone_size: .; d_call: .; v_call: TRBV7-2; cdr3_nt: TGTGCCAGCAGCTTTATCGAGAACACCGGGGAGCTGTTTTTT; cdr3_aa: CASSFIENTGELFF
j_call: TRBJ2-7; clone_size: .; d_call: TRBD2; v_call: TRBV10-3; cdr3_nt: TGTGCCATCAGGGGAGGGACTAGCGGGAGAGGGGAGCAGTACTTC; cdr3_aa: CAIRGGTSGRGEQYF
j_call: TRBJ2-7; clone_size: .; d_call: .; v_call: TRBV21-1; cdr3_nt: TGTGCCAGCAGTAACTTTTGGGTTACCTACGAGCAGTACTTC; cdr3_aa: CASSNFWVTYEQYF
j_call: TRBJ1-5; clone_size: .; d_call: .; v_call: TRBV5-1; cdr3_nt: TGCGCCAGCAGCTTGGATGGAGGGGCAAACAATCAGCCCCAGCATTTT; cdr3_aa: CASSLDGGANNQPQHF
j_call: TRBJ1-5; clone_size: .; d_call: .; v_call: TRBV19; cdr3_nt: TGTGCCAGTAGTACGACGGGGCCCCAGCATTTT; cdr3_aa: CASSTTGPQHF
j_call: TRBJ2-7; clone_size: .; d_call: TRBD2; v_call: TRBV19; cdr3_nt: TGTGCCAGTAGTCCCGGACTAGCGGGAAGAGGGTCCGAGCAGTACTTC; cdr3_aa: CASSPGLAGRGSEQYF
j_call: TRBJ1-5; clone_size: .; d_call: .; v_call: TRBV2; cdr3_nt: TGTGCCAGCGGCTCTCGACAGTATAGCAATCAGCCCCAGCATTTT; cdr3_aa: CASGSRQYSNQPQHF
j_call: TRBJ2-7; clone_size: .; d_call: TRBD2; v_call: TRBV5-8; cdr3_nt: TGTGCCAGCAGCAATCGTCTGGTAGCGGGAGACCCAAAGACCTACGAGCAGTACTTC; cdr3_aa: CASSNRLVAGDPKTYEQYF
j_call: TRBJ2-3; clone_size: .; d_call: TRBD1; v_call: TRBV7-2; cdr3_nt: TGTGCCAGCAGCCGGGACAGGGGGCGGGATACGCAGTATTTT; cdr3_aa: CASSRDRGRDTQYF
j_call: TRBJ2-1; clone_size: .; d_call: .; v_call: TRBV19; cdr3_nt: TGTGCCAGTAGTGATTCTCCGGGCTACTACAATGAGCAGTTCTTC; cdr3_aa: CASSDSPGYYNEQFF
j_call: TRBJ2-7; clone_size: .; d_call: TRBD1; v_call: TRBV27; cdr3_nt: TGTGCCAGCAGTATTTCAGACAGGGCCTACGAGCAGTACTTC; cdr3_aa: CASSISDRAYEQYF
j_call: TRBJ2-6; clone_size: .; d_call: TRBD1; v_call: TRBV6-5; cdr3_nt: TGTGCCAGCAGTTCCCCGACAGGGGCTGGGGCCAACGTCCTGACTTTC; cdr3_aa: CASSSPTGAGANVLTF
j_call: TRBJ2-7; clone_size: .; d_call: .; v_call: TRBV7-2; cdr3_nt: TGTGCCAGCAGCCCCCCGGGGCTCTCCTACGAGCAGTACTTC; cdr3_aa: CASSPPGLSYEQYF
j_call: TRBJ2-2; clone_size: .; d_call: .; v_call: TRBV5-6; cdr3_nt: TGTGCCAGCAGCTTCGAGCGGCGGGAGCTGTTTTTT; cdr3_aa: CASSFERRELFF
j_call: TRBJ2-7; clone_size: .; d_call: .; v_call: TRBV10-2; cdr3_nt: TGCGCCAGCGGAGTTGGGGTGGGAGCTAACGAGCAGTACTTC; cdr3_aa: CASGVGVGANEQYF
j_call: TRBJ2-5; clone_size: once; d_call: .; v_call: TRBV28; cdr3_nt: TGTGCCAGCAGTTCGGCATCTTACGACGGGGAGACCCAGTACTTC; cdr3_aa: CASSSASYDGETQYF